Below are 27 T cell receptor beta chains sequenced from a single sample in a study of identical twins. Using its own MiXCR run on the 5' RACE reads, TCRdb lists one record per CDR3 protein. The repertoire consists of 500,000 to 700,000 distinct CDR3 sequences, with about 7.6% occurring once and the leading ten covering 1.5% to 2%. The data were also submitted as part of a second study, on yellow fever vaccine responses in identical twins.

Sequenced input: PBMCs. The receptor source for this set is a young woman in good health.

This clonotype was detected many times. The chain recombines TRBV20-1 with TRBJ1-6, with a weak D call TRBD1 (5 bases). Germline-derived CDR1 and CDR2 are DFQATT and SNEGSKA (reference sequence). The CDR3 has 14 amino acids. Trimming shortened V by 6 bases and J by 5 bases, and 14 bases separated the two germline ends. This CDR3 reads CSAKVPRDNSPLHF. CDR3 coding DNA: TGCAGTGCAAAAGTTCCCAGGGATAATTCACCCCTCCACTTT.

The CDR3 DNA sequence: TGTGCCAGCCGCGGGATCGCCGGGACAGGTGAAAAACTGTTTTTT. Its protein is CASRGIAGTGEKLFF. This rearrangement joins TRBV12-3 or TRBV12-4 to TRBJ1-4; TRBD1 matches at 8 bases. The CDR3 totals 15 residues. Trimming took 8 bases from V and 7 from J; bases not matched to a gene: 12.

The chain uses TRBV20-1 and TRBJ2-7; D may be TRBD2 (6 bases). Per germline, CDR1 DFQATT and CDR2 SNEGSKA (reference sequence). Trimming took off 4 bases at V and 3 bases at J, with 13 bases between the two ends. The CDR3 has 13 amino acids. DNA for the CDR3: TGCAGTGCTAAAGGGGCGGGAAACTACGAGCAGTACTTC. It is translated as CSAKGAGNYEQYF.

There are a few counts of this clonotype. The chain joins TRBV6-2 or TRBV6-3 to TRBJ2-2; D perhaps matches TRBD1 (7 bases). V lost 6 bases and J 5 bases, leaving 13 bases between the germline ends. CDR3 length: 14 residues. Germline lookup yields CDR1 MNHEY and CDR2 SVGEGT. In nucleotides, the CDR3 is TGTGCCAGCAGACCGCGGGGACAGACCGGGGAGCTGTTTTTT. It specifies CASRPRGQTGELFF.

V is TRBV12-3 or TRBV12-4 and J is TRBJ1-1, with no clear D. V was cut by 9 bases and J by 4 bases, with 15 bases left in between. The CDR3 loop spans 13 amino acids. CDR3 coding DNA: TGTGCCAGTCAGGCGCAACCCGTCACTGAAGCTTTCTTT. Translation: CASQAQPVTEAFF.

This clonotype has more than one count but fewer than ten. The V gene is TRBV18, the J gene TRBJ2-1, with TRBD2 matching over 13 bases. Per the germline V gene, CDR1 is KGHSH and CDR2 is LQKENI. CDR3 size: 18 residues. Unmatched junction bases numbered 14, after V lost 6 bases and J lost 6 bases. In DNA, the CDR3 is TGTGCCAGCTCCTCGCAGAGGACTAGCGGGGGAAACCTCAATGAGCAGTTCTTC. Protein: CASSSQRTSGGNLNEQFF.

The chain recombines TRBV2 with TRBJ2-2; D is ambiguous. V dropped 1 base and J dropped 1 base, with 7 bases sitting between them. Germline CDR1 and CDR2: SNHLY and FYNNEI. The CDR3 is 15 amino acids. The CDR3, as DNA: TGTGCCAGCAGTGAAGAACTGATGAACACCGGGGAGCTGTTTTTT. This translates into CASSEELMNTGELFF. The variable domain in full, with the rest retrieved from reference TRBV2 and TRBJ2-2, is EPEVTQTPSHQVTQMGQEVILRCVPISNHLYFYWYRQILGQKVEFLVSFYNNEISEKSEIFDDQFSVERPDGSNFTLKIRSTKLEDSAMYFCASSEELMNTGELFFGEGSRLTVL.

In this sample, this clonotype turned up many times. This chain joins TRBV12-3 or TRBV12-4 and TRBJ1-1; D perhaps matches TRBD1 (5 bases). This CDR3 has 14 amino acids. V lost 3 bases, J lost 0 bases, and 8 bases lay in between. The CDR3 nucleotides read TGTGCCAGCAGTTTGACCAGGGTGAACACTGAAGCTTTCTTT. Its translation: CASSLTRVNTEAFF.

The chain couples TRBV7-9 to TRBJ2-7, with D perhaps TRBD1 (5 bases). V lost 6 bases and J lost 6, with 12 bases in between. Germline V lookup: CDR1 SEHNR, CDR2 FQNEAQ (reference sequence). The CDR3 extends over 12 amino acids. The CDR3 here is CASRSQGGEQYV. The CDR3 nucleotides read TGTGCCAGCAGGTCTCAGGGCGGCGAGCAGTACGTC.

The CDR3 DNA is TGTGCCAGCAGTCTCGGACAGCTAGCCTACAATGAGCAGTTCTTC. Amino acid sequence: CASSLGQLAYNEQFF. V usage is TRBV2 and J usage is TRBJ2-1, with D tentatively TRBD1 (6 bases). The CDR3 consists of 15 residues. Germline CDR1 and CDR2: SNHLY and FYNNEI. Between the trimmed V and J ends, which lost 5 bases and 2 bases, there was a span of 13 bases.

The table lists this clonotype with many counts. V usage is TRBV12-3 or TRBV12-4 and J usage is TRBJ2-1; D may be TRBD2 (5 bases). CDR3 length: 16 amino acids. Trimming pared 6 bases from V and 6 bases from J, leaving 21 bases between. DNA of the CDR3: TGTGCCAGCAGCCCCAAGCGAGCGGCAAGCATCAATGAGCAGTTCTTC. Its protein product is CASSPKRAASINEQFF.

The chain's CDR3 is CASSRPGTTYNEQFF. CDR3 nucleotide sequence: TGTGCCAGCAGCCGCCCTGGGACAACCTACAATGAGCAGTTCTTC. The rearrangement uses TRBV3-1 and TRBJ2-1; TRBD1 is a possible D gene (6 bases). The CDR3 length is 15 residues. Trimming pared 4 bases from V and 2 bases from J, leaving 12 bases between. The germline gives CDR1 LGHDT, CDR2 YNNKEL (reference sequence).

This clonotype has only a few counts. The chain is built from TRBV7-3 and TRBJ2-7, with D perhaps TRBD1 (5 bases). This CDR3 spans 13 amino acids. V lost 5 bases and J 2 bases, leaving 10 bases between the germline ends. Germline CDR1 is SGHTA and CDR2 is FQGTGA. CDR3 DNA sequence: TGTGCCAGCAGCAGACAGAATACCTACGAGCAGTACTTC. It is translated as CASSRQNTYEQYF.

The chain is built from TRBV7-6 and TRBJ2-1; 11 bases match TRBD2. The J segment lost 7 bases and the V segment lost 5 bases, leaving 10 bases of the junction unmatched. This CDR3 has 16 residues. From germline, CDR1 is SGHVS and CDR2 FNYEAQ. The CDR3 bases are TGTGCCAGCAGCCCACGAATTAGCGGGGGGGCGAATGAGCAGTTCTTC. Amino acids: CASSPRISGGANEQFF.

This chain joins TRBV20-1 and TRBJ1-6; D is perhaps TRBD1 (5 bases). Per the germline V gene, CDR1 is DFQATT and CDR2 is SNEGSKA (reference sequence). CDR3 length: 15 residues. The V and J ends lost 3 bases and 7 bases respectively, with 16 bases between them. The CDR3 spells CSASVGRATNSPLHF. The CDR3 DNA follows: TGCAGTGCTAGTGTTGGCAGGGCCACGAATTCACCCCTCCACTTT.

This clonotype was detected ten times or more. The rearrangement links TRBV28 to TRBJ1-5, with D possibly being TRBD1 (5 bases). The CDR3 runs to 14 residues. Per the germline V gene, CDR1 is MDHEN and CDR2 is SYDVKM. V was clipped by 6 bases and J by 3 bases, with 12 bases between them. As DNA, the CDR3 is TGTGCCAGCAGCTTCAGACAGAACAATCAGCCCCAGCATTTT. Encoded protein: CASSFRQNNQPQHF. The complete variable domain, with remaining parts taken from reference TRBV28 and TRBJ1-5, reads DVKVTQSSRYLVKRTGEKVFLECVQDMDHENMFWYRQDPGLGLRLIYFSYDVKMKEKGDIPEGYSVSREKKERFSLILESASTNQTSMYLCASSFRQNNQPQHFGDGTRLSIL.

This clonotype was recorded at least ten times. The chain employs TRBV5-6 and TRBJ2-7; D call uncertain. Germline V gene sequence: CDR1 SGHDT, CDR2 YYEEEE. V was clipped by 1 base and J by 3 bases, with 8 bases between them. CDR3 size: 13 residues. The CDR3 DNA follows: TGTGCCAGCAGCTTGCCCCCAGACTACGAGCAGTACGTC. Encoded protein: CASSLPPDYEQYV.

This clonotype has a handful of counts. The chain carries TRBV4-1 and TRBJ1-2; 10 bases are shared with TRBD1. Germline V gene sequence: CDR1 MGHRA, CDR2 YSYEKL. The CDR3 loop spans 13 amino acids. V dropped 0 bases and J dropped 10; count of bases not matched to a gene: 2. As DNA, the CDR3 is TGCGCCAGCAGCCAAGAGGACAGGGGGTACTACACCTTC. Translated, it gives CASSQEDRGYYTF.

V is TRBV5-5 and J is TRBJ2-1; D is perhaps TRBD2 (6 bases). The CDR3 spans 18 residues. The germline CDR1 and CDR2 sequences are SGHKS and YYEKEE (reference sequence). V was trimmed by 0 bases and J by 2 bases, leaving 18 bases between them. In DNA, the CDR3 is TGTGCCAGCAGCTTGGTCGGGGCGGGAAGGTCCCCCTACAATGAGCAGTTCTTC. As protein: CASSLVGAGRSPYNEQFF.

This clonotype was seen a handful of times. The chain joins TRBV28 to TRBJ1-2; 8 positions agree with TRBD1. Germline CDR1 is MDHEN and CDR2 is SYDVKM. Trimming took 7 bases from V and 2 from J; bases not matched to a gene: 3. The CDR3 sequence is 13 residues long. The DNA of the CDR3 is TGTGCCAGCAAACAGGGGGGAAACTATGGCTACACCTTC. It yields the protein CASKQGGNYGYTF.

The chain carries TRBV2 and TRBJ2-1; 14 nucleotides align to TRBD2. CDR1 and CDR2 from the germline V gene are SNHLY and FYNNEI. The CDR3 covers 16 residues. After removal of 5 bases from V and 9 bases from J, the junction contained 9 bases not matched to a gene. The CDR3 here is CASSPGLAGGGGEQFF. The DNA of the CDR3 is TGTGCCAGCAGTCCCGGACTAGCGGGAGGTGGAGGTGAGCAGTTCTTC.

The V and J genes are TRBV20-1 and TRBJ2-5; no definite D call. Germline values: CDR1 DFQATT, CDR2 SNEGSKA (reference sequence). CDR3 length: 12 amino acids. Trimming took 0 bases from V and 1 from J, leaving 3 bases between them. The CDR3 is CSAREAQETQYF. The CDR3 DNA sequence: TGCAGTGCTAGAGAAGCCCAAGAGACCCAGTACTTC.

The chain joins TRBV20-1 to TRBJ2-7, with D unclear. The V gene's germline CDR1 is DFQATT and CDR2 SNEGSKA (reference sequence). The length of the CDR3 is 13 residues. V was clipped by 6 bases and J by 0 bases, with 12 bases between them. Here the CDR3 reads CSAMSRNSYEQYF. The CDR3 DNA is TGCAGTGCAATGAGCCGGAACTCCTACGAGCAGTACTTC.

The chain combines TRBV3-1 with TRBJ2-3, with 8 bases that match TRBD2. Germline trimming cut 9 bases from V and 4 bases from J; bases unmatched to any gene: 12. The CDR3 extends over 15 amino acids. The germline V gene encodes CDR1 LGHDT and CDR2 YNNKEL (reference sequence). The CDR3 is CASSGAGPLADTQYF. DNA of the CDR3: TGTGCCAGTAGCGGGGCAGGGCCCCTGGCAGATACGCAGTATTTT.

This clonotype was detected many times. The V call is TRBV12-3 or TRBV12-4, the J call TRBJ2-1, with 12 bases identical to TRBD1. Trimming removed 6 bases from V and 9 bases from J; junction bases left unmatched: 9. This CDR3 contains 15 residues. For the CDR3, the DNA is TGTGCCAGCAGGGCCCGGGGACAGGGGGCTTTTGAGCAGTTCTTC. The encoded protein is CASRARGQGAFEQFF.

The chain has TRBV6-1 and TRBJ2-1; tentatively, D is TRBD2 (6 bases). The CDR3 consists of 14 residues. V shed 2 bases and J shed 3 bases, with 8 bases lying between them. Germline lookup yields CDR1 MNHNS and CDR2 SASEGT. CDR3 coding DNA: TGTGCCAGCAGTGAATCGGGAGTCTACAATGAGCAGTTCTTC. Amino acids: CASSESGVYNEQFF.

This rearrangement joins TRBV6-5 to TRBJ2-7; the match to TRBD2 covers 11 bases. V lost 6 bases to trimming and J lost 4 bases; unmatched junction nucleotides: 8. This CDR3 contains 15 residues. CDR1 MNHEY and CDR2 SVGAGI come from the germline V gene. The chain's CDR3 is CASSHSASGRYEQYF. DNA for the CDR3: TGTGCCAGCAGCCACTCGGCTAGCGGGAGGTACGAGCAGTACTTC.